This TCR beta chain is from a study of blood T cell repertoires in COVID-19. The CDR3 covers 13 residues. Trimming cost V 4 bases and J 4 bases, with 10 bases left between them. Germline V gene sequence: CDR1 LGHNA, CDR2 YSLEER. The data were produced by immunoSEQ multiplex PCR, yet TCRdb's version contains in-frame clones alone and is incomplete. Found here are approximately 70,000 clones, 70% to 80% of them singletons; the top ten hold about 5%. The sequence came from a woman aged 80 or over with active or convalescent COVID-19. The V and J genes are TRBV4-3 and TRBJ1-2; unclear D gene. The specimen was peripheral blood. CDR3 coding DNA: TGCGCCAGCAGCCGACAACCAGCCTATGGCTACACCTTC. It translates to CASSRQPAYGYTF.